This TCR beta chain derives from a study of T-cell memory formation after mild COVID-19 (dated by TCRdb to about 2021). Study-level background: TCR sequence clusters from the two donors were found to be largely donor specific. T-cell clones expanding and contracting after mild COVID-19 in two donors were tracked by longitudinal TCRalpha and TCRbeta repertoire sequencing. The cohort was made up of two young adult volunteers, one female and one male, who were previously healthy. Study-wide conclusions, independent of this receptor: Only two mild cases were covered by the study, and larger cohorts that include severe cases with pre-infection samples were considered necessary. SARS-CoV-2 specificity of the second-wave clones peaking on day 37 was not confirmed. Some responding clones were detected in pre-infection memory, which suggested that pre-existing cross-reactive memory T cells had joined the SARS-CoV-2 response. From day 15 to 85, contracting clones showed balanced CD4/CD8 phenotypes, whereas a second wave of clones that expanded from day 15 to 37 leaned towards CD4+. Contracting CD4+ clones appeared mostly in the CM and EM memory subsets, whereas CD8+ clones were enriched in EMRA.

This clonotype has just a few counts. The specificity of this receptor is unknown. The input lacks base qualities; no much larger clone sits a single base away. Reads for this sample came from an Illumina NovaSeq 6000. TCRalpha and TCRbeta cDNA libraries were built by 5'RACE with constant-segment primers, adding sample barcodes and unique molecular identifiers. Trizol reagent was used to extract RNA from every sample. Amplification of the libraries took two PCR steps, and the second step added a second sample barcode plus Illumina TruSeq adapters. Sequencing of libraries was performed on an Illumina NovaSeq with 2 x 150 bp paired-end reads. In the source study's methods: With migec v1.2.7, reads were demultiplexed and then collapsed into UMI-guided consensus sequences. Using mixcr v2.1.11, UMI consensuses were aligned to TRA and TRB V and J templates and then assembled into clonotypes. A clonotype was counted as expanded or contracted only when both edgeR and NoisET called the clonotype significant, with the noise models trained on biological replicates. For edgeR calls, the thresholds were a false discovery rate-adjusted p below 0.01 and a log2 fold-change of 1. PCA with hierarchical clustering of max-normalized trajectories of the 1000 most abundant clonotypes was used as exploratory dynamics analysis. Separately sequenced CD4+ and CD8+ repertoires were used to assign a CD4 or CD8 phenotype to each responding clone. Through fastp at Q25 and MiXCR, TCRdb rebuilt clones from the public reads, retaining in-frame beta chains. When rows share a CDR3 protein, they turn into one entry using the most common DNA and genes. These V and J calls rely on TCRdb rather than the paper's analysis. This sample comprises approximately 440,000 distinct CDR3 sequences, roughly 20% of them detected only once. Of the sample, approximately 8.4% is held by the ten largest clones.

Ficoll-Paque density gradient centrifugation was the method used to isolate PBMCs. The sequenced sample consisted of PBMCs or a T cell subset sorted from them (not recorded which). The sequence derives from an adult woman who had mild COVID-19 (a few samples of this study predate the infection). The sample titles of this study are shuffled in the database, so cell type and time point are left out; the donor was told from shared clones.

For the CDR3, the sequence is CASRAQGPYNSPLHF. The base sequence is TGTGCCAGCAGGGCACAGGGCCCCTATAATTCACCCCTCCACTTT. The chain employs TRBV12-3 or TRBV12-4 and TRBJ1-6, with a tentative D gene TRBD1 over 6 matching bases. V is pared back by 6 bases and J by 2 bases, with 11 bases lying between the germline termini. The CDR3 measures 15 amino acids from cysteine to phenylalanine. Left in the record is the CDR3 DNA by itself, 45 bases read in frame from the first base.